The T cell receptor beta chain described here comes from a study of tumor and adjacent non-tumor tissue in lung cancer. Background on the study: The patients, 9 to 11 men and roughly 5 women, were roughly 30 to 80 with stage I to III disease.

Overall study findings and caveats: Tumor repertoires had a smaller top 100 clone share than normal lung. TCR diversity was significantly greater in tumor than normal lung tissue.

This CDR3 contains 14 residues. This sample's RNA came from whole unsorted tissue. Between August and November 2014, newly diagnosed, chemotherapy-naive lung cancer patients underwent thoracic surgery in China. TCRbeta libraries were built with three rounds of nested PCR, modified from ARM-PCR. One entry per CDR3 protein results from TCRdb running MiXCR on the multiplex PCR reads. Of 60,000 to 85,000 distinct CDR3 sequences detected, over 70% appear once; the ten largest clones hold roughly 12%. About this clonotype: Its antigen is undetermined. Because it lacks the conserved phenylalanine or tryptophan at the end, this CDR3 is likely a read error.

This rearrangement joins TRBV12-3 or TRBV12-4 to TRBJ1-5; D unresolved. This TCR was recovered from a woman between 50 and 59 years old with non-small cell lung cancer. Sequencing was carried out using lung tumor tissue. CDR3 bases: TGTGTCAGCAAAACAAAAGGCGGGGATCAGCCCCAGCATTTG. Amino acid sequence: CVSKTKGGDQPQHL.